This T cell receptor (beta chain) was found in a study of cytomegalovirus exposure and HLA in healthy donors. The PCR was carried out with 60 Vbeta primers and 13 Jbeta primers. The protocol was immunoSEQ multiplex PCR, while the TCRdb copy is restricted to in-frame clones and leaves out a portion. This sample has 150,000 to 200,000 clones, with under 80% found just once. A remark on this clone: Its specificity is unknown.

Study observations and caveats: Immune exposure data for these donors was limited to CMV serostatus.

Nominal health characterized the donors when sampled, though unrecorded immune exposures were likely. Per the germline V gene, CDR1 is MDHEN and CDR2 is SYDVKM. V was clipped by 6 bases and J by 0 bases; unmatched bases: 4. The CDR3 is made up of 14 amino acids. The rearrangement links TRBV28 to TRBJ2-7; 8 bases fit TRBD1. Specimen: PBMCs. The receptor's source is a female donor in good health and CMV-seronegative. The CDR3 sequence is CASSTGGTSYEQYF. The CDR3 DNA reads TGTGCCAGCAGCACAGGGGGAACCTCCTACGAGCAGTACTTC.